A selection of T cell receptor beta chains follows, all from one sample in a study of cytomegalovirus exposure and HLA in healthy donors. Generated by immunoSEQ multiplex PCR, the TCRdb table keeps only in-frame clones and is missing some. This sample has about 43,000 clones, with approximately 80% found just once. The sequencing input was PBMCs. These receptor sequences come from a man younger than 40 in good health and CMV-seronegative. CDR3s include the opening cysteine and the closing phenylalanine or tryptophan. A D gene is named only where the DNA matches it firmly. Some rows mark clone size as missing; the rest say once, few, many or name a class of expanded clone.

TRBV2	TRBD1	TRBJ1-2	NA	CASVSPGTGNYGYTF	TGTGCCAGCGTCTCCCCCGGGACAGGAAACTATGGCTACACCTTC
TRBV7-3	NA	TRBJ2-2	NA	CASSHTGAITGTGELFF	TGTGCCAGCAGCCACACCGGAGCGATAACGGGCACCGGGGAGCTGTTTTTT
TRBV5-4	TRBD2	TRBJ2-1	NA	CASSTELAGGYNEQFF	TGTGCCAGCAGCACCGAACTAGCGGGAGGTTACAATGAGCAGTTCTTC
TRBV9	TRBD2	TRBJ2-1	NA	CASSVGGSLAGPQSNEQFF	TGTGCCAGCAGCGTAGGGGGTAGTCTAGCGGGCCCCCAGAGCAATGAGCAGTTCTTC
TRBV10-2	TRBD1	TRBJ2-5	NA	CASNQDRTSETQYF	TGCGCCAGCAACCAGGACAGGACCTCGGAGACCCAGTACTTC
TRBV25-1	TRBD2	TRBJ2-2	few	CASISGRAEGGELFF	TGTGCCAGCATTAGCGGGAGGGCCGAAGGCGGGGAGCTGTTTTTT
TRBV4-2	NA	TRBJ2-5	NA	CASKETVFAMSETQYF	TGTGCCAGTAAGGAGACAGTCTTCGCCATGAGCGAGACCCAGTACTTC
TRBV6-1	NA	TRBJ2-3	NA	CASNSGSGQYF	TGTGCCAGCAACTCCGGGTCCGGGCAGTATTTT
TRBV2	NA	TRBJ2-7	NA	CASKEGGGIAYEQYF	TGTGCCAGCAAAGAAGGCGGAGGGATTGCCTACGAGCAGTACTTC
TRBV4-3	TRBD2	TRBJ2-6	NA	CASSQASGSGANVLTF	TGCGCCAGCAGCCAAGCTAGCGGCTCTGGGGCCAACGTCCTGACTTTC
TRBV28	NA	TRBJ2-3	NA	CASSDSGSTDTQYF	TGTGCCAGCAGCGACAGCGGGAGCACAGATACGCAGTATTTT
TRBV6-1	TRBD1	TRBJ2-2	NA	CASRIDRGTGELFF	TGTGCCAGCAGGATAGACAGGGGAACCGGGGAGCTGTTTTTT
TRBV6-1	TRBD1	TRBJ2-6	NA	CASRTGGSGANVLTF	TGTGCCAGCAGGACAGGGGGCTCTGGGGCCAACGTCCTGACTTTC
TRBV28	TRBD1	TRBJ2-7	NA	CASSSGTGSYEQYF	TGTGCCAGCAGTTCGGGGACAGGGTCCTACGAGCAGTACTTC
TRBV19	TRBD1	TRBJ2-1	NA	CASSLPGQGLDEQFF	TGTGCCAGTAGTCTACCGGGACAGGGCCTCGATGAGCAGTTCTTC
TRBV7-2	NA	TRBJ2-7	NA	CASSSYARRAGYEQYF	TGTGCCAGCAGCTCATACGCTAGGAGGGCCGGCTACGAGCAGTACTTC
TRBV30	TRBD1	TRBJ1-1	NA	CAWSYRGLGMNTEAFF	TGTGCCTGGAGCTACAGGGGGCTAGGAATGAACACTGAAGCTTTCTTT
TRBV5-4	TRBD1	TRBJ2-2	once	CASSLQTGVVTGELFF	TGTGCCAGCAGCCTACAGACAGGGGTCGTCACCGGGGAGCTGTTTTTT
TRBV2	NA	TRBJ1-2	NA	CASSPGGGYTF	TGTGCCAGCAGCCCGGGGGGTGGCTACACCTTC
TRBV7-2	TRBD2	TRBJ2-3	once	CASRSWGAGLSTDTQYF	TGTGCCAGCAGGTCGTGGGGAGCGGGACTTAGCACAGATACGCAGTATTTT
TRBV7-9	NA	TRBJ1-4	NA	CASSTGFEKLFF	TGTGCCAGCAGCACGGGTTTTGAAAAACTGTTTTTT
TRBV5-6	TRBD2	TRBJ2-3	NA	CASSFVGLGSSTDAQYF	TGTGCCAGCAGCTTCGTAGGACTAGGGTCTAGCACAGATGCGCAGTATTTT
TRBV15	NA	TRBJ2-2	NA	CATRRGAVSLANTGELFF	TGTGCCACCAGGCGAGGCGCGGTTTCCCTTGCGAACACCGGGGAGCTGTTTTTT
TRBV13	NA	TRBJ2-2	NA	CASSLESSYLNTGELFF	TGTGCCAGCAGCTTAGAGTCTAGCTACCTAAACACCGGGGAGCTGTTTTTT
TRBV15	NA	TRBJ2-3	NA	CATSREVYQGADTQYF	TGTGCCACCAGCAGAGAAGTTTATCAGGGTGCAGATACGCAGTATTTT
TRBV25-1	NA	TRBJ2-2	NA	CASIGQTNTGELFF	TGTGCCAGCATCGGTCAAACGAACACCGGGGAGCTGTTTTTT